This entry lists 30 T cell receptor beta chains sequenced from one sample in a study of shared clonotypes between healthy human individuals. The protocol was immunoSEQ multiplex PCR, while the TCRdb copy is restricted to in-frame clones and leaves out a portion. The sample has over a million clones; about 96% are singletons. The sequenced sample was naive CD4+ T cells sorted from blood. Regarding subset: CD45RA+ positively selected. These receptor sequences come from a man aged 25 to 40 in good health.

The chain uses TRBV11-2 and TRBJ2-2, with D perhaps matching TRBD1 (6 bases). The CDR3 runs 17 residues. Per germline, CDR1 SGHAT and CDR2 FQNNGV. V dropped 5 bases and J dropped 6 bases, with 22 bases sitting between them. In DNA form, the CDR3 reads TGTGCCAGCAGCCGAGACCATGGGACACTACGGTCCGGGGAGCTGTTTTTT. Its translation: CASSRDHGTLRSGELFF. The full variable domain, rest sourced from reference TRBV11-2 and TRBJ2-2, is EAGVAQSPRYKIIEKRQSVAFWCNPISGHATLYWYQQILGQGPKLLIQFQNNGVVDDSQLPKDRFSAERLKGVDSTLKIQPAKLEDSAVYLCASSRDHGTLRSGELFFGEGSRLTVL.

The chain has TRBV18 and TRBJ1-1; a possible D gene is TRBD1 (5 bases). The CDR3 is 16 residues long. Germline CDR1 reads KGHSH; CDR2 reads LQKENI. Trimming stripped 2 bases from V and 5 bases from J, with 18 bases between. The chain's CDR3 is CASSPILARGGTEAFF. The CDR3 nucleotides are TGTGCCAGCTCACCAATCCTTGCGCGGGGGGGAACTGAAGCTTTCTTT.

The CDR3 DNA is TGTGCCAGCACTACGGACAGGGGAAGGGAGACCCAGTACTTC. Its protein is CASTTDRGRETQYF. The genes are TRBV2 and TRBJ2-5; 9 nucleotides match TRBD1. The CDR3 spans 14 residues. V shed 7 bases and J 5 bases; nucleotides not matched to a gene: 8. The germline CDR1 and CDR2 sequences are SNHLY and FYNNEI.

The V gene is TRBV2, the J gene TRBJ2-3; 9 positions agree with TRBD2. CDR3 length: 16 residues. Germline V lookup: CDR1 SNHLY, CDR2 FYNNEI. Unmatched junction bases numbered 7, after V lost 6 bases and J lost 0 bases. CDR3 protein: CASSPSGIRSTDTQYF. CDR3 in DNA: TGTGCCAGCAGCCCTAGCGGGATCCGGAGCACAGATACGCAGTATTTT.

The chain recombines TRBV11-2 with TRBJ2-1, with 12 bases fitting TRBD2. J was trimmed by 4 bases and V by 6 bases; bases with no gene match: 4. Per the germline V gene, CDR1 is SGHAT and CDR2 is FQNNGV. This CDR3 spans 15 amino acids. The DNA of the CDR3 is TGTGCCAGCAGAAGCCTAGCGGGAGGGTACAATGAGCAGTTCTTC. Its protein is CASRSLAGGYNEQFF.

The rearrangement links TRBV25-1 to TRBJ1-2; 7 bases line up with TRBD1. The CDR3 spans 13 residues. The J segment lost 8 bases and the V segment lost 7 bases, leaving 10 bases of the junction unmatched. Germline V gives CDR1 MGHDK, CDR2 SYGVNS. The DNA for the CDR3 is TGTGCCAGCACTCAGGAGGGGGCGTGGGGCTACACCTTC. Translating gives CASTQEGAWGYTF.

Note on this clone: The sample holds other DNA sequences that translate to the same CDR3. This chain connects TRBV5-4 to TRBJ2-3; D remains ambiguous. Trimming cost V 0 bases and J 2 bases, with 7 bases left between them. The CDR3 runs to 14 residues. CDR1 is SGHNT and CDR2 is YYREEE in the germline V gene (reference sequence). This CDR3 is CASSLEGPTDTQYF. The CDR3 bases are TGTGCCAGCAGCTTGGAGGGCCCCACAGATACGCAGTATTTT.

Here the CDR3 reads CASGFLPQGNRDGELFF. In DNA form, the CDR3 reads TGTGCTAGTGGTTTCCTCCCACAGGGTAATCGTGACGGGGAGCTGTTTTTT. The chain is built from TRBV12-5 and TRBJ2-2; tentative D call: TRBD1 (6 bases). The V end was cut by 3 bases, the J end by 7 bases, with 21 bases between. The CDR3 totals 17 residues. Germline assignment: CDR1 LGHNT and CDR2 FRNRAP.

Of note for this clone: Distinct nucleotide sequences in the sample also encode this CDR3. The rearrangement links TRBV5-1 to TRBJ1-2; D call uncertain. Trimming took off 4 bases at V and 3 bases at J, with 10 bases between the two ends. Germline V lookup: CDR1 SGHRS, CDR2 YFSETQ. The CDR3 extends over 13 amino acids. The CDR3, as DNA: TGCGCCAGCAGCCTGCAGGCGCACTATGGCTACACCTTC. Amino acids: CASSLQAHYGYTF. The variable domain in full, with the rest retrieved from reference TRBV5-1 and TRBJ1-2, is KAGVTQTPRYLIKTRGQQVTLSCSPISGHRSVSWYQQTPGQGLQFLFEYFSETQRNKGNFPGRFSGRQFSNSRSEMNVSTLELGDSALYLCASSLQAHYGYTFGSGTRLTVV.

DNA of the CDR3: TGTGCCAGCTCATCTGGACTAGATTCGTACAATGAGCAGTTCTTC. Its protein product is CASSSGLDSYNEQFF. The V gene is TRBV18, the J gene TRBJ2-1, with TRBD2 matching over 7 bases. The germline V gene encodes CDR1 KGHSH and CDR2 LQKENI. The CDR3 has 15 residues. The junction had 8 bases not matched to a gene; V was cut back by 5 bases and J by 4 bases.

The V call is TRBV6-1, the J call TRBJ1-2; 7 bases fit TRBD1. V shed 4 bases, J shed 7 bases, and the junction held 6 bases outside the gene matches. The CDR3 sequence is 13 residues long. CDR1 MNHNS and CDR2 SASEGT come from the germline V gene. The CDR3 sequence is CASSVGQPLGYTF. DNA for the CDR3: TGTGCCAGCAGTGTGGGACAGCCGCTTGGCTACACCTTC.

The CDR3 region is CASSYSALYEQYF. CDR3 nucleotides: TGTGCCAGCAGTTATTCGGCCCTCTACGAGCAGTACTTC. The chain uses TRBV27 and TRBJ2-7; D is unclear. The V and J ends lost 4 bases and 3 bases respectively, with 10 bases between them. CDR3 length: 13 residues. Germline assignment: CDR1 MNHEY and CDR2 SMNVEV (reference sequence).

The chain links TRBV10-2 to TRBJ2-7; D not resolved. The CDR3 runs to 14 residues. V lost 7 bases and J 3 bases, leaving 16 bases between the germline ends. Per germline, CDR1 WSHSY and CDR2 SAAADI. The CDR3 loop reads CASKMETDDYEQYF. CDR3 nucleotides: TGCGCCAGCAAGATGGAGACCGACGACTACGAGCAGTACTTC.

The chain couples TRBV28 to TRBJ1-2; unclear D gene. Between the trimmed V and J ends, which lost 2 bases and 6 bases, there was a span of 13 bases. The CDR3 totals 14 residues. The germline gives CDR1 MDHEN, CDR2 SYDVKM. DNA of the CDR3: TGTGCCAGCAGTTTACCATGGACGAGGGATGGCTACACCTTC. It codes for CASSLPWTRDGYTF.

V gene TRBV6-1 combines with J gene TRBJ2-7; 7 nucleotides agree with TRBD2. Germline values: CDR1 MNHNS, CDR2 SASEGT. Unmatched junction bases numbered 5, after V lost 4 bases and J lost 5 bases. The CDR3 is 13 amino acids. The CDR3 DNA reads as TGTGCCAGCAGTGCGGGAGGCCTCCACGAGCAGTACTTC. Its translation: CASSAGGLHEQYF.

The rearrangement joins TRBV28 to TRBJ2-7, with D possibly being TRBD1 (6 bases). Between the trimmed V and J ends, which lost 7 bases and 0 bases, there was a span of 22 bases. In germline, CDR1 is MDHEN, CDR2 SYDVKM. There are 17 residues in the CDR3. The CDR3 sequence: CASIPSRQALTSYEQYF. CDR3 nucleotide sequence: TGTGCCAGCATACCTTCTCGACAGGCTTTAACCTCCTACGAGCAGTACTTC.

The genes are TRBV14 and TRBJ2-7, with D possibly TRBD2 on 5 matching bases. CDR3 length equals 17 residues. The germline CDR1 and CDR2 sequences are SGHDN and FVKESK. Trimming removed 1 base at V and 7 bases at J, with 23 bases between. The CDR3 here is CASSQGRSGYREREQYF. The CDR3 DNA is TGTGCCAGCAGCCAAGGGAGATCGGGCTACCGGGAACGTGAGCAGTACTTC.

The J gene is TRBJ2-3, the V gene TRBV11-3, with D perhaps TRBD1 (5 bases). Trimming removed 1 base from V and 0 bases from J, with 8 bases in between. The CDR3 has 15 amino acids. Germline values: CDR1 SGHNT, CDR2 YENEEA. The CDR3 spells CASSLGSGSTDTQYF. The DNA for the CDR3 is TGTGCCAGCAGCTTAGGTTCAGGGAGCACAGATACGCAGTATTTT.

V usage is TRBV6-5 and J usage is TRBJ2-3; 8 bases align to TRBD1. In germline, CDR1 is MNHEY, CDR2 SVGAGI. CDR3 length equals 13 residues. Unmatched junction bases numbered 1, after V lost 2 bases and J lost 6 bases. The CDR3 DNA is TGTGCCAGCAGTTACCGACAGGGGGATACGCAGTATTTT. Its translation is CASSYRQGDTQYF.

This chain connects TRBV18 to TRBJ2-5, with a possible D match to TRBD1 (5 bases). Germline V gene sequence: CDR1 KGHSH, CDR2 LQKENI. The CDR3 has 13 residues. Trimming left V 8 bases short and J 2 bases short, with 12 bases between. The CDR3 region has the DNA TGTGCCAGCACACAGGACCTACAAGAGACCCAGTACTTC. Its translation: CASTQDLQETQYF.

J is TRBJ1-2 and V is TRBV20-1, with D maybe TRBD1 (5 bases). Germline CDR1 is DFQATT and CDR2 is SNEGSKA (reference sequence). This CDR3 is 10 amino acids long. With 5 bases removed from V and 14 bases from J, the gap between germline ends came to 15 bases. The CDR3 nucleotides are TGCAGTGCTGGATCCAGGGAGGGTACCTTC. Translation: CSAGSREGTF.

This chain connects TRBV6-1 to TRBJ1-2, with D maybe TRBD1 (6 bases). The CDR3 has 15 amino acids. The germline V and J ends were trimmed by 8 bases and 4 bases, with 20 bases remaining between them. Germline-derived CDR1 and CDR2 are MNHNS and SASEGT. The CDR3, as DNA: TGTGCCAGCTCCTTCACAGGGCTCGGGAGCTATGGCTACACCTTC. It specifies CASSFTGLGSYGYTF.

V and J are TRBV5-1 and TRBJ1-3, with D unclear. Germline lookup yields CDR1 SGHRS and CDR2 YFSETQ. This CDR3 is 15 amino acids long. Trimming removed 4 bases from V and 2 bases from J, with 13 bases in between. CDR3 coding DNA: TGCGCCAGCAGCCCACCGACAATCGCTGGAAACACCATATATTTT. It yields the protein CASSPPTIAGNTIYF.

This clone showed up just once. The CDR3, as DNA: TGTGCCATCGAGGGCGGGACCCACACCGGGGAGCTGTTTTTT. This codes for CAIEGGTHTGELFF. The chain joins TRBV10-3 to TRBJ2-2; perhaps TRBD2 as D (6 bases). The CDR3 length is 14 residues. V lost 8 bases to trimming and J lost 3 bases, with 13 bases between them. Looked up from germline, CDR1 is ENHRY and CDR2 is SYGVKD.

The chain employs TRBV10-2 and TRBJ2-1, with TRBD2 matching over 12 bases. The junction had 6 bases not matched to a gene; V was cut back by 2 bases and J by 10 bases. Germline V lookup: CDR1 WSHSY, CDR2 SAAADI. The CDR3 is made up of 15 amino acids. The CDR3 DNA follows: TGCGCCAGCAGTGAGGTACTAGCGGGAGGTACCGAGCAGTTCTTC. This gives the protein CASSEVLAGGTEQFF.

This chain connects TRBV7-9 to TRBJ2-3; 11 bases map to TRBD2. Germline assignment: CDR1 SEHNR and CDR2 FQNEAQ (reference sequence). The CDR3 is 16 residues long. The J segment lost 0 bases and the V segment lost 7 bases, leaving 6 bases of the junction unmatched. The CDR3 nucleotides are TGTGCCAGCACCCTCGGGACTAGCGGTAGCACAGATACGCAGTATTTT. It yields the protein CASTLGTSGSTDTQYF.

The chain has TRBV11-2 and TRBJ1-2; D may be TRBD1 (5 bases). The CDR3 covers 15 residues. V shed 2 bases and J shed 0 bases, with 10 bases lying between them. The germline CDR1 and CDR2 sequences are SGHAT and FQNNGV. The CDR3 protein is CASSLWVTANYGYTF. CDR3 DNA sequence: TGTGCCAGCAGCTTATGGGTGACAGCTAACTATGGCTACACCTTC.

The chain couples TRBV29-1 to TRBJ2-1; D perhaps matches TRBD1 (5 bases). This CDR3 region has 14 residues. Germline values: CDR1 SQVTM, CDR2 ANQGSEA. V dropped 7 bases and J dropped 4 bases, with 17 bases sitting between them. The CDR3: CSGGLLGAYNEQFF. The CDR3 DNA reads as TGCAGCGGGGGATTGTTAGGGGCATACAATGAGCAGTTCTTC.

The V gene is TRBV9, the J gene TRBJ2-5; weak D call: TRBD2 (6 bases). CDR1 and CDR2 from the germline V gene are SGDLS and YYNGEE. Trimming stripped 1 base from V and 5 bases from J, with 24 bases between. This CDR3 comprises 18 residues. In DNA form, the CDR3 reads TGTGCCAGCAGCGTAAACCCTCAACGGGGGTGGGACGGTGAGACCCAGTACTTC. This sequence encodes CASSVNPQRGWDGETQYF.

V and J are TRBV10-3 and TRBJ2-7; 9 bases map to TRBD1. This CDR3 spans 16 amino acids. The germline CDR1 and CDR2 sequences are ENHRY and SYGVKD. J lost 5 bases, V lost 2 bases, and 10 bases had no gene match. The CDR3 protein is CAISEAAGTGNNEQYF. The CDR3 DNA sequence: TGTGCCATCAGTGAGGCCGCCGGGACAGGGAACAACGAGCAGTACTTC.